Given below is one T cell receptor (beta chain) in context. The record originates from a study of blood T cell repertoires in COVID-19. The overall study: Whether acute or convalescent, the COVID-19 samples came from the United States, Italy and Spain. PBMCs, B-cell-depleted T cells, or T cells provided the cDNA or gDNA that made up the material.

Germline trimming cut 0 bases from V and 6 bases from J; bases unmatched to any gene: 17. Germline assignment: CDR1 LGHNA and CDR2 YSLEER. The CDR3 length is 20 residues. In the original processing: The authors estimated nucleated cell counts from reference gene primer amplification. Assay: immunoSEQ multiplex PCR; the TCRdb copy retains only in-frame clones and omits some. V, J and clone size are those of that table, while D and trimming were read from the DNA. The table lists approximately 35,000 clones, roughly 88% of them singletons. The specimen sequenced was peripheral blood. This receptor was identified in a woman in her seventies with active COVID-19. The chain joins TRBV4-3 to TRBJ2-1; 10 bases map to TRBD2. CDR3 sequence reads: CASSQDTVPKLAGYPNEQFF. CDR3 nucleotides: TGCGCCAGCAGCCAAGATACTGTCCCAAAACTAGCGGGGTACCCCAATGAGCAGTTCTTC.